The sequence of this T cell receptor (beta chain) was determined in a study of blood T cell repertoires in COVID-19. Turning to the study itself: Samples of COVID-19 (acute and convalescent) were obtained from the United States, Italy and Spain.

The V end lost 3 bases, the J end lost 0 bases, and 10 bases lay between the germline ends. The CDR3 extends over 15 amino acids. Looked up from germline, CDR1 is SGHRS and CDR2 is YFSETQ. As processed by the authors: Amplification of reference gene primers provided the estimated nucleated cell counts. TCRdb's table, derived via immunoSEQ multiplex PCR, lists solely in-frame clones and lacks some. V and J calls plus clone size are reproduced from that table; the DNA served to infer D and trimming. This table has 85,000 to 95,000 clones, around 87% appearing once. The V gene is TRBV5-1, the J gene TRBJ2-1; unclear D gene. The receptor comes from a human donor with acute or convalescent COVID-19. The donor label of this sample is uncertain. Material for sequencing was peripheral blood. For the CDR3, the DNA is TGCGCCAGCAGCTCAGGTCTCAGCTCCTACAATGAGCAGTTCTTC. Protein: CASSSGLSSYNEQFF.